This T cell receptor (beta chain) was obtained from a study of blood T cell repertoires in COVID-19. Sequenced by immunoSEQ multiplex PCR; TCRdb stores in-frame clones only, minus some. The table includes roughly 670,000 clones, 90% detected once. Per germline, CDR1 SEHNR and CDR2 FQNEAQ (reference sequence). This CDR3 has 14 amino acids. The V gene lost 1 base and the J gene lost 3 bases, with 10 bases spanning the gap. The chain couples TRBV7-9 to TRBJ2-7, with D perhaps TRBD1 (5 bases). Specimen: peripheral blood. The sequence was collected from a woman younger than 30 with acute or convalescent COVID-19. The chain's CDR3 is CASSLETVNYEQYF. The CDR3 DNA reads as TGTGCCAGCAGCTTAGAGACAGTCAACTACGAGCAGTACTTC.